A single sample gave rise to the 17 T cell receptor beta chains below, sequenced in a study of response to subunit inactivated influenza vaccine. TCRdb reprocessed the RT-PCR reads with MiXCR, giving one entry per CDR3 protein. There are hundreds of thousands of distinct CDR3 sequences in the sample; around 25% occur only once, and 1.5% to 2% lies in the top ten. Specimen: CD4+ T cells sorted from PBMCs, collected roughly 5 days after vaccination. Receptor source: a man aged 45 to 65 who received an inactivated influenza vaccine.

V gene TRBV9 combines with J gene TRBJ2-1; 14 bases fit TRBD2. This CDR3 has 18 amino acids. The junction had 2 bases not matched to a gene; V was cut back by 0 bases and J by 0 bases. Germline CDR1 reads SGDLS; CDR2 reads YYNGEE. CDR3 sequence: CASSVEGLAGDSYNEQFF. The CDR3 DNA is TGTGCCAGCAGCGTAGAGGGACTAGCGGGAGACTCCTACAATGAGCAGTTCTTC.

This clonotype has just a few counts. The chain joins TRBV15 to TRBJ1-1; 8 bases are shared with TRBD1. This CDR3 has 15 amino acids. J was trimmed by 7 bases and V by 4 bases; bases with no gene match: 11. Per the germline V gene, CDR1 is LNHNV and CDR2 is YYDKDF (reference sequence). The CDR3 protein is CATSKRQGRIGEAFF. CDR3 in DNA: TGTGCCACCAGCAAGAGACAGGGGAGAATCGGTGAAGCTTTCTTT.

This clonotype was seen a few times. The chain joins TRBV30 to TRBJ2-6; unclear D gene. Germline CDR1 and CDR2: GTSNPN and SVGIG (reference sequence). Deletions cut 0 bases from V and 4 bases from J, with 4 bases between. This CDR3 contains 13 residues. CDR3 sequence: CAWSVGGANVLTF. CDR3 DNA: TGTGCCTGGAGTGTAGGGGGGGCCAACGTCCTGACTTTC.

This clonotype has more than one count but fewer than ten. The chain uses TRBV5-1 and TRBJ1-4, with TRBD1 matching 7 bases. CDR1 and CDR2 (germline): SGHRS, YFSETQ. V gave up 1 base and J gave up 4 bases; unmatched junction bases: 4. The CDR3 consists of 15 residues. CDR3 loop: CASSLSGQSNEKLFF. CDR3 coding DNA: TGCGCCAGCAGCTTGTCGGGACAGAGTAATGAAAAACTGTTTTTT.

This clonotype was counted only a few times. The J gene is TRBJ1-5, the V gene TRBV20-1, with D perhaps TRBD1 (6 bases). The CDR3 is 15 residues long. The ends were cut back, 6 bases at V and 3 bases at J, with 18 bases in the middle. Germline CDR1 DFQATT, CDR2 SNEGSKA (reference sequence). The CDR3 sequence: CSALPSGHHNQPQHF. CDR3 DNA: TGCAGTGCACTCCCCTCGGGACACCACAATCAGCCCCAGCATTTT.

The CDR3 coding sequence is TGCAGTGCTAGAGGAATGGAAAGGACGGGGGGCACAGATACGCAGTATTTT. Translation: CSARGMERTGGTDTQYF. The rearrangement links TRBV20-1 to TRBJ2-3, with D maybe TRBD2 (6 bases). Trimming left V 1 base short and J 1 base short, with 18 bases between. The germline V gene encodes CDR1 DFQATT and CDR2 SNEGSKA (reference sequence). The CDR3 is 17 residues long.

This clonotype was seen only a few times. The V gene is TRBV6-2 or TRBV6-3, the J gene TRBJ2-3; 7 nucleotides agree with TRBD2. Germline assignment: CDR1 MNHEY and CDR2 SVGEGT. The CDR3 loop spans 16 amino acids. Germline trimming cut 0 bases from V and 5 bases from J; bases unmatched to any gene: 8. The DNA for the CDR3 is TGTGCCAGCAGTTACTCGACCCCTAGCGGTAAAGATACGCAGTATTTT. Protein: CASSYSTPSGKDTQYF.

The rearrangement joins TRBV5-1 to TRBJ2-1; 14 nucleotides line up with TRBD2. This CDR3 region has 16 residues. Trimming at V came to 4 bases and at J to 6 bases, leaving 6 bases not matched to a gene. Germline V gene sequence: CDR1 SGHRS, CDR2 YFSETQ. In DNA, the CDR3 is TGCGCCAGCAGCGTGAGGACTAGCGGGGGGCCCAATGAGCAGTTCTTC. Translated, it gives CASSVRTSGGPNEQFF.

This clonotype was detected only a few times. This chain uses TRBV5-1 with TRBJ2-1; D unclear. Germline-derived CDR1 and CDR2 are SGHRS and YFSETQ. Trimming removed 4 bases from V and 2 bases from J, with 16 bases in between. CDR3 size: 16 residues. This chain's CDR3 is CASSPLDPSAYNEQFF. CDR3 DNA sequence: TGCGCCAGCAGCCCGCTCGACCCCTCGGCCTACAATGAGCAGTTCTTC.

The J gene is TRBJ2-7, the V gene TRBV18; TRBD2 matches 10 bases. The J segment lost 7 bases and the V segment lost 2 bases, leaving 8 bases of the junction unmatched. The germline V gene encodes CDR1 KGHSH and CDR2 LQKENI. CDR3 length: 15 amino acids. In nucleotides, the CDR3 is TGTGCCAGCTCACCAGTTATAGCGGGGGGCCAGGAGCAGTACTTC. Its protein is CASSPVIAGGQEQYF. Looking up the rest from reference TRBV18 and TRBJ2-7 gives the full variable domain: NAGVMQNPRHLVRRRGQEARLRCSPMKGHSHVYWYRQLPEEGLKFMVYLQKENIIDESGMPKERFSAEFPKEGPSILRIQQVVRGDSAAYFCASSPVIAGGQEQYFGPGTRLTVT.

This clonotype was picked up a small number of times. CDR3 protein: CASTKTRSGANVLTF. CDR3 nucleotide sequence: TGTGCCAGCACCAAAACCCGCTCTGGGGCCAACGTCCTGACTTTC. The V call is TRBV6-1, the J call TRBJ2-6; D is undetermined. V was pared by 7 bases and J by 0 bases, with 10 bases between. In germline, CDR1 is MNHNS, CDR2 SASEGT. This CDR3 is built from 15 residues.

This clonotype showed up just a few times. The V call is TRBV7-2, the J call TRBJ2-5; 11 positions agree with TRBD2. V shed 5 bases, J shed 2 bases, and the junction held 7 bases outside the gene matches. Germline lookup yields CDR1 SGHTA and CDR2 FQGNSA. The CDR3 covers 16 residues. The CDR3 DNA reads as TGTGCCAGCAGCCGAATGGGACTAGCGGAACAAGAGACCCAGTACTTC. It translates to CASSRMGLAEQETQYF.

The chain is built from TRBV5-5 and TRBJ2-1; 9 bases are a match to TRBD1. Germline V CDR1 and CDR2: SGHKS, YYEKEE (reference sequence). CDR3 size: 15 residues. After removal of 3 bases from V and 4 bases from J, the junction contained 5 bases not matched to a gene. CDR3 loop: CASSYRDRVYNEQFF. The CDR3 DNA sequence: TGTGCCAGCAGCTACCGGGACAGGGTGTACAATGAGCAGTTCTTC.

V is TRBV20-1 and J is TRBJ2-3; a weak D match, TRBD2 (6 bases). The germline V and J ends were trimmed by 5 bases and 8 bases, with 17 bases remaining between them. The CDR3 consists of 13 residues. The germline gives CDR1 DFQATT, CDR2 SNEGSKA (reference sequence). CDR3 nucleotides: TGCAGTGCTTCTCGGGGACTCCGGGCTACGCAGTATTTT. This codes for CSASRGLRATQYF.

This chain links TRBV5-1 with TRBJ2-4; TRBD2 matches at 9 bases. Trimming took 0 bases from V and 6 from J; bases not matched to a gene: 4. This CDR3 contains 15 residues. Germline V lookup: CDR1 SGHRS, CDR2 YFSETQ. The CDR3 reads CASSLERRGGNIQYF. The CDR3 nucleotides are TGCGCCAGCAGCTTGGAACGGCGGGGGGGAAACATTCAGTACTTC.

The V and J genes are TRBV28 and TRBJ2-1, with D possibly matching TRBD2 (6 bases). The germline CDR1 and CDR2 sequences are MDHEN and SYDVKM. The CDR3 runs 13 residues. V was pared by 6 bases and J by 9 bases, with 15 bases between. Here the CDR3 reads CASSYGSLGEQFF. The CDR3 coding sequence is TGTGCCAGCAGCTACGGGAGTTTGGGTGAGCAGTTCTTC.

V gene TRBV6-1 combines with J gene TRBJ2-2; 7 nucleotides align to TRBD1. The CDR3 is 15 amino acids. V gave up 6 bases and J gave up 5 bases; unmatched junction bases: 9. CDR1 is MNHNS, CDR2 SASEGT, per germline. CDR3 in amino acids: CASRTPQGDTGELFF. The CDR3, as DNA: TGTGCCAGCAGAACCCCCCAGGGGGATACCGGGGAGCTGTTTTTT.